The sequence of this T cell receptor beta chain was determined in a study of shared clonotypes between healthy human individuals. There were only Caucasian adults among the donors, and all lived in Nashville, Tennessee. A split of CD4+ cells into CD45RA+ naive and CD45RA-negative memory subsets was performed. Clones were sequenced by immunoSEQ multiplex PCR, and TCRdb holds only the in-frame ones, with some missing. The table lists millions of clones, more than 80% of them singletons. V was clipped by 5 bases and J by 5 bases, with 12 bases between them. CDR3 size: 12 residues. Germline-derived CDR1 and CDR2 are SQVTM and ANQGSEA.

The TCR originated in a man between 18 and 29 years old in good health. Some clones in this sample may be carry-over from other donors' samples. The V and J genes are TRBV29-1 and TRBJ1-2, with D hard to call. The sequenced sample consisted of naive CD4+ T cells from PBMCs. Subset noted: CD45RA+ positively selected. Here the CDR3 reads CSVLRQPYGYTF. The CDR3 coding sequence is TGCAGCGTTTTACGGCAGCCTTATGGCTACACCTTC. Supplemented by reference TRBV29-1 and TRBJ1-2, the full variable domain reads SAVISQKPSRDICQRGTSLTIQCQVDSQVTMMFWYRQQPGQSLTLIATANQGSEATYESGFVIDKFPISRPNLTFSTLTVSNMSPEDSSIYLCSVLRQPYGYTFGSGTRLTVV.